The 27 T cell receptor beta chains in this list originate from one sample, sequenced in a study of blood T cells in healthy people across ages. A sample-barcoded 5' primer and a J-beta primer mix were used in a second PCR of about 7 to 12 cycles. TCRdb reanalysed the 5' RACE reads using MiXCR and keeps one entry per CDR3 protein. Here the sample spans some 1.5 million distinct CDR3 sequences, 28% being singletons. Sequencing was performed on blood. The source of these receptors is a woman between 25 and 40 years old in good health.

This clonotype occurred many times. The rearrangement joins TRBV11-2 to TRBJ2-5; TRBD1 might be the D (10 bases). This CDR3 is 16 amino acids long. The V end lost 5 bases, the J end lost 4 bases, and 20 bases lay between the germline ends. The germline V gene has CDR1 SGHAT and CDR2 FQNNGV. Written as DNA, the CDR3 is TGTGCCAGCAGCCTAGCGGGACAGGGGTTTCGAGAGACCCAGTACTTC. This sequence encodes CASSLAGQGFRETQYF.

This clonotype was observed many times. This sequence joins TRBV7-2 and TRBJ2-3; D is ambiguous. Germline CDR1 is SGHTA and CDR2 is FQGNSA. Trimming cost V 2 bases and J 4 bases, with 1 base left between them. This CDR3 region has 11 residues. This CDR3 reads CASSLPDTQYF. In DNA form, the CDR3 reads TGTGCCAGCAGCTTACCAGATACGCAGTATTTT.

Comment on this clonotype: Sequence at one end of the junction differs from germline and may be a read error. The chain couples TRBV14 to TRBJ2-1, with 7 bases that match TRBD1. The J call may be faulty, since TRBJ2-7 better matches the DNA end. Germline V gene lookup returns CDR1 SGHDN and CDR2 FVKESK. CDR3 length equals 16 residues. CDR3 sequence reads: CASGQDETNSYNEQYF. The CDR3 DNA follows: TGCGCCAGCGGACAGGACGAGACTAACTCCTACAATGAGCAGTACTTC.

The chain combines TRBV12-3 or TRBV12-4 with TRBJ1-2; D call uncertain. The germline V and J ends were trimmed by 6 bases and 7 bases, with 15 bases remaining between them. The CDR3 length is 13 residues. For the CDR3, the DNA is TGTGCCAGCAGCCAACAAGAAGGATCTGGCTACACCTTC. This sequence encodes CASSQQEGSGYTF.

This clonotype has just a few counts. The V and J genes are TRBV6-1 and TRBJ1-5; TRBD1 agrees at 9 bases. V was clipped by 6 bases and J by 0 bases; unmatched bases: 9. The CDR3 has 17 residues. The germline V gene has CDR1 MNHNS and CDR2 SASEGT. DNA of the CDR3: TGTGCCAGCAGCTCTGGACAGGGGCAGTATAGCAATCAGCCCCAGCATTTT. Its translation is CASSSGQGQYSNQPQHF.

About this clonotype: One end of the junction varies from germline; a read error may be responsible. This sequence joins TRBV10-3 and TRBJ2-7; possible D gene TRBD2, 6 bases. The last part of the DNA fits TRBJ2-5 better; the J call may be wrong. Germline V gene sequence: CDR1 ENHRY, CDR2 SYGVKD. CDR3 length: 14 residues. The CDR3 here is CTISESTSTETQYF. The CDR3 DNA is TGTACCATCAGTGAGTCGACTAGTACAGAGACCCAGTACTTC.

This CDR3 reads CSARQDLYGYTF. Written as DNA, the CDR3 is TGCAGTGCTAGACAGGACCTCTATGGCTACACCTTC. The chain is built from TRBV20-1 and TRBJ1-2; D gene unclear. Germline CDR1 reads DFQATT; CDR2 reads SNEGSKA (reference sequence). The germline V and J ends were trimmed by 2 bases and 4 bases, with 8 bases remaining between them. There are 12 residues in the CDR3.

CDR3 nucleotide sequence: TGTGCCAGCAGCGGACCCCCCCTCTCTGGGGCCAACGTCCTGACTTTC. Translated, it gives CASSGPPLSGANVLTF. V usage is TRBV9 and J usage is TRBJ2-6; D gene uncertain. V lost 3 bases to trimming and J lost 0 bases, with 10 bases between them. CDR1 is SGDLS, CDR2 YYNGEE, per germline. The CDR3 covers 16 residues.

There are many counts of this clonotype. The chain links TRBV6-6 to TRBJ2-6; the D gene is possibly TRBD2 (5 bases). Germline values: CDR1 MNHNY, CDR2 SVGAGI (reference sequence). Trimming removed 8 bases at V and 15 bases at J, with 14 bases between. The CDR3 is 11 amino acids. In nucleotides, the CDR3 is TGTGCCAGCGGGCCGGGAAAACCCCTGACTTTC. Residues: CASGPGKPLTF.

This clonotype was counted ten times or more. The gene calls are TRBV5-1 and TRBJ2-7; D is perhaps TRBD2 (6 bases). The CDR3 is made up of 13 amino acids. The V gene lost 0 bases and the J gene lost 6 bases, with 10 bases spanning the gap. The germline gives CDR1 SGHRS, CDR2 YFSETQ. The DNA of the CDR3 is TGCGCCAGCAGCTTGGAGGGAGGTGGCGAGCAGTACTTC. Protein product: CASSLEGGGEQYF.

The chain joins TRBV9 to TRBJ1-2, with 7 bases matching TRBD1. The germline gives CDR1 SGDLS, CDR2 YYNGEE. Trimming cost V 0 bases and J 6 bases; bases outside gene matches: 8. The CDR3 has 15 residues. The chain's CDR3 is CASSVDNRGGNGYTF. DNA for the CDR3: TGTGCCAGCAGCGTAGACAACAGGGGTGGAAATGGCTACACCTTC. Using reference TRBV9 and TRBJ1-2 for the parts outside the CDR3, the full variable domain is DSGVTQTPKHLITATGQRVTLRCSPRSGDLSVYWYQQSLDQGLQFLIQYYNGEERAKGNILERFSAQQFPDLHSELNLSSLELGDSALYFCASSVDNRGGNGYTFGSGTRLTVV.

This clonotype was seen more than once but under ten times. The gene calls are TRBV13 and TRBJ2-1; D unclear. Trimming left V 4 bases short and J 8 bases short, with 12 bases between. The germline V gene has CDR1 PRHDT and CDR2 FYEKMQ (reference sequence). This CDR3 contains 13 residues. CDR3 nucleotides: TGTGCCAGCAGCTCAGGATGGGTCTATGAGCAGTTCTTC. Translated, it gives CASSSGWVYEQFF.

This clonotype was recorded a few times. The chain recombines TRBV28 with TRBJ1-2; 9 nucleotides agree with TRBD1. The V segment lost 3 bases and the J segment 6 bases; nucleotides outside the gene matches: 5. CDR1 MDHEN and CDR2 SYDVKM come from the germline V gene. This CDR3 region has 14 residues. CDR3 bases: TGTGCCAGCAGTTTTAGGGGACAGGGTAATGGCTACACCTTC. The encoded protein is CASSFRGQGNGYTF.

The CDR3 loop is CSARASGTTDNSPLHF. The CDR3 nucleotides read TGCAGTGCTAGAGCCTCCGGGACGACGGATAATTCACCCCTCCACTTT. The rearrangement uses TRBV20-1 and TRBJ1-6; maybe TRBD1 (5 bases). Trimming stripped 1 base from V and 5 bases from J, with 15 bases between. In germline, CDR1 is DFQATT, CDR2 SNEGSKA (reference sequence). The CDR3 extends over 16 amino acids.

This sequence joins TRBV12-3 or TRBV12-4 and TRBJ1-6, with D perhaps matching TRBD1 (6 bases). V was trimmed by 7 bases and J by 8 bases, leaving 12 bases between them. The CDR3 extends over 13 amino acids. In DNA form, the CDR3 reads TGTGCCAGCAATCAGGGGCTGGATTCACCCCTCCACTTT. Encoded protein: CASNQGLDSPLHF.

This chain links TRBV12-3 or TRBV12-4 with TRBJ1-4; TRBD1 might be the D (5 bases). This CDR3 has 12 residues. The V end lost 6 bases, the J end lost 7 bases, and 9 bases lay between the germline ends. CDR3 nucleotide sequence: TGTGCCAGCAGAGAAAGGGGTGAAAAACTGTTTTTT. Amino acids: CASRERGEKLFF.

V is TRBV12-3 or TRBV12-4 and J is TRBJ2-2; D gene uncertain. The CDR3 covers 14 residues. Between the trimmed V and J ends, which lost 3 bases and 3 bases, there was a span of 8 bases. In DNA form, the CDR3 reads TGTGCCAGCAGTTTTACCTCGGACACCGGGGAGCTGTTTTTT. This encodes CASSFTSDTGELFF.

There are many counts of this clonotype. CDR3 DNA: TGTGCCAGCAGCGTAATAACTGGACAGGGGGTACATGGCTACACCTTC. This encodes CASSVITGQGVHGYTF. The chain uses TRBV9 and TRBJ1-2; 10 nucleotides match TRBD1. V shed 1 base, J shed 6 bases, and the junction held 9 bases outside the gene matches. This CDR3 comprises 16 residues. Germline values: CDR1 SGDLS, CDR2 YYNGEE. Full variable domain (missing parts from reference TRBV9 and TRBJ1-2): DSGVTQTPKHLITATGQRVTLRCSPRSGDLSVYWYQQSLDQGLQFLIQYYNGEERAKGNILERFSAQQFPDLHSELNLSSLELGDSALYFCASSVITGQGVHGYTFGSGTRLTVV.

CDR3 sequence (DNA): TGTGCCAGCAGCCAAGCGGTCTCCAGTTCACCCCTCCACTTT. Residues: CASSQAVSSSPLHF. The chain couples TRBV14 to TRBJ1-6, with D hard to call. There are 14 residues in the CDR3. Trimming removed 1 base from V and 9 bases from J, with 10 bases in between. Germline lookup yields CDR1 SGHDN and CDR2 FVKESK.

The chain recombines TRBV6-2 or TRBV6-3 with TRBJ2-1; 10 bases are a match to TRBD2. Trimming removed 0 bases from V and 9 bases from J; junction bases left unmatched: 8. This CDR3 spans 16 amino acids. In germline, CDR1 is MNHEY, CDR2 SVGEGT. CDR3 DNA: TGTGCCAGCAGTTACTCTCCACTAGCGGGAATGGTTGAGCAGTTCTTC. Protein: CASSYSPLAGMVEQFF.

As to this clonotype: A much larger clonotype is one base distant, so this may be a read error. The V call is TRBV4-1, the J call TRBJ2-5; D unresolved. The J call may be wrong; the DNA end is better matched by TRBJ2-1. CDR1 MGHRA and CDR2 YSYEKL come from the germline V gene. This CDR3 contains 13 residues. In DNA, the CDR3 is TGCGCCAGCAGCCAAGCTCTCCAAGAGACCCAGTTCTTC. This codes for CASSQALQETQFF.

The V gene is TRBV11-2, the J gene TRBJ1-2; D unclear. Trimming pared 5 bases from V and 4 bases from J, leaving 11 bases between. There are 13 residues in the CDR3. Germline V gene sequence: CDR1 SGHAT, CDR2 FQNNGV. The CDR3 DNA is TGTGCCAGCAGCCCGGCTAGCGCCTATGGCTACACCTTC. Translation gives CASSPASAYGYTF.

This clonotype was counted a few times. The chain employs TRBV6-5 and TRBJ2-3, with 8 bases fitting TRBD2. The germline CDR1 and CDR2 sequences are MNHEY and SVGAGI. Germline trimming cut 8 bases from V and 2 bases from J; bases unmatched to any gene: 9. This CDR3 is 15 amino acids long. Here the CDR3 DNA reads TGTGCCAGCCAGAAAGCGGGGGTGAACACAGATACGCAGTATTTT. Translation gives CASQKAGVNTDTQYF.

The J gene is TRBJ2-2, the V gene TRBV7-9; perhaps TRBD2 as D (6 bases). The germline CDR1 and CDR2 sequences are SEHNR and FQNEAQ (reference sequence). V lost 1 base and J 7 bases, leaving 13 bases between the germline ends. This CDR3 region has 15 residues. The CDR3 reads CASSLGPTGVGELFF. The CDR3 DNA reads TGTGCCAGCAGCTTAGGCCCCACGGGGGTCGGGGAGCTGTTTTTT.

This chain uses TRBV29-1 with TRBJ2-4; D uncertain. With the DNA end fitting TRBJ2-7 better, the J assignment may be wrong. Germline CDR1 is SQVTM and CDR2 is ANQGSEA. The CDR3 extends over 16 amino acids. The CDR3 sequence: CSVEGGVGRNTYEQYF. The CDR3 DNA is TGCAGCGTTGAGGGCGGCGTCGGCAGAAACACCTACGAGCAGTACTTC.

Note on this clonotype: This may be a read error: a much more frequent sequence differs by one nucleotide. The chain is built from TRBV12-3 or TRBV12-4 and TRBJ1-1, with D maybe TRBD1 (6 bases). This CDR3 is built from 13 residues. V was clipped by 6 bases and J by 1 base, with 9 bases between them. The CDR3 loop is CASRKGGNTEAFF. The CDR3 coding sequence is TGTGCCAGCAGAAAAGGGGGGAACACTGAAGCTTTCTTT.

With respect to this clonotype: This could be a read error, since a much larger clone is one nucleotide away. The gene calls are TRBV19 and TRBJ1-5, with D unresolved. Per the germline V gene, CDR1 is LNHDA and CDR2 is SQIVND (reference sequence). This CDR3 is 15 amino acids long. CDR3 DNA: TGTGCCGGTAGTATAGAAGGACGGATCGATCAGCCCCAGCATTTT. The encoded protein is CAGSIEGRIDQPQHF.